Each of the 17 T cell receptor beta chains below was sequenced from the same sample in a study of cytomegalovirus exposure and HLA in healthy donors. PCR involved 60 Vbeta and 13 Jbeta primers. Only in-frame clones appear in the TCRdb table, and some are missing; sequencing was by immunoSEQ multiplex PCR. Of 210,000 or so clones listed, roughly 76% are singletons. The sequenced sample consisted of PBMCs. These receptors were taken from a woman in her 30s in good health and CMV-seropositive.

The chain links TRBV30 to TRBJ2-7, with TRBD2 matching 7 bases. This CDR3 has 12 residues. V was pared by 3 bases and J by 6 bases, with 5 bases of the junction left unmatched. The germline V gene has CDR1 GTSNPN and CDR2 SVGIG (reference sequence). This CDR3 is CAWRTSWGEQYF. As DNA, the CDR3 is TGTGCCTGGAGGACTAGCTGGGGCGAGCAGTACTTC.

This chain links TRBV7-3 with TRBJ2-1; 12 nucleotides line up with TRBD2. Losses at the gene ends were 2 bases for V and 8 bases for J; bases not matched to a gene: 4. Germline V lookup: CDR1 SGHTA, CDR2 FQGTGA. This CDR3 is 15 amino acids long. The CDR3 region has the DNA TGTGCCAGCAGCTTAGTCTCTAGCGGGAGGGATGAGCAGTTCTTC. Its protein is CASSLVSSGRDEQFF. The full variable domain, rest sourced from reference TRBV7-3 and TRBJ2-1, is GAGVSQTPSNKVTEKGKYVELRCDPISGHTALYWYRQSLGQGPEFLIYFQGTGAADDSGLPNDRFFAVRPEGSVSTLKIQRTERGDSAVYLCASSLVSSGRDEQFFGPGTRLTVL.

The V gene is TRBV10-3, the J gene TRBJ2-7; 9 positions match TRBD1. The trim removed 4 bases at V and 4 bases at J, leaving 11 bases unmatched. Germline CDR1 reads ENHRY; CDR2 reads SYGVKD. The length of the CDR3 is 16 residues. CDR3 sequence reads: CAISVGVLQGAYEQYF. Written as DNA, the CDR3 is TGTGCCATCAGTGTGGGAGTCCTACAGGGGGCATACGAGCAGTACTTC.

This chain uses TRBV5-6 with TRBJ1-6; a weak D match, TRBD1 (5 bases). Per germline, CDR1 SGHDT and CDR2 YYEEEE. This CDR3 is 15 amino acids long. The V end lost 4 bases, the J end lost 7 bases, and 15 bases lay between the germline ends. The CDR3 bases are TGTGCCAGCAGCCCCGGCGGGGGGTGGAATTCACCCCTCCACTTT. This sequence encodes CASSPGGGWNSPLHF.

The chain has TRBV11-3 and TRBJ2-5; 7 nucleotides line up with TRBD1. The CDR3 is made up of 17 amino acids. J was trimmed by 3 bases and V by 5 bases; bases with no gene match: 15. The germline CDR1 and CDR2 sequences are SGHNT and YENEEA. CDR3 DNA: TGTGCCAGCAGCCAACGGTCGGGGACAGCGGAAAAAGAGACCCAGTACTTC. This sequence encodes CASSQRSGTAEKETQYF. Full variable domain (rest looked up from reference TRBV11-3 and TRBJ2-5): EAGVVQSPRYKIIEKKQPVAFWCNPISGHNTLYWYLQNLGQGPELLIRYENEEAVDDSQLPKDRFSAERLKGVDSTLKIQPAELGDSAVYLCASSQRSGTAEKETQYFGPGTRLLVL.

The chain has TRBV18 and TRBJ2-2, with D maybe TRBD2 (6 bases). Germline V CDR1 and CDR2: KGHSH, LQKENI. The germline V and J ends were trimmed by 3 bases and 1 base, with 12 bases remaining between them. This CDR3 contains 16 residues. CDR3 protein: CASSPQISGNTGELFF. The CDR3 region has the DNA TGTGCCAGCTCACCTCAAATTAGCGGGAACACCGGGGAGCTGTTTTTT.

The genes are TRBV7-9 and TRBJ1-4; 7 nucleotides line up with TRBD1. The CDR3 runs 15 residues. V lost 5 bases to trimming and J lost 4 bases; unmatched junction nucleotides: 7. CDR1 is SEHNR, CDR2 FQNEAQ, per germline (reference sequence). DNA for the CDR3: TGTGCCAGCAGCCCCAGGGACAGTCGTAATGAAAAACTGTTTTTT. Amino acids: CASSPRDSRNEKLFF.

This clone showed up just a few times. The V call is TRBV19, the J call TRBJ2-3; TRBD2 matches 9 bases. The germline V gene has CDR1 LNHDA and CDR2 SQIVND (reference sequence). With 5 bases clipped from V and 5 bases from J, the junction kept 5 bases outside the gene matches. The CDR3 loop spans 14 amino acids. This chain's CDR3 is CASSAGLAKDTQYF. Here the CDR3 DNA reads TGTGCCAGTAGTGCGGGACTAGCCAAAGATACGCAGTATTTT.

The chain employs TRBV2 and TRBJ1-2; D is ambiguous. Between the trimmed V and J ends, which lost 1 base and 5 bases, there was a span of 11 bases. The CDR3 loop spans 14 amino acids. The V gene's germline CDR1 is SNHLY and CDR2 FYNNEI. CDR3: CASSEGTSIYGYTF. The CDR3 DNA is TGTGCCAGCAGTGAAGGGACTTCGATATATGGCTACACCTTC. Based on the CDR3 plus reference TRBV2 and TRBJ1-2, the full variable domain is EPEVTQTPSHQVTQMGQEVILRCVPISNHLYFYWYRQILGQKVEFLVSFYNNEISEKSEIFDDQFSVERPDGSNFTLKIRSTKLEDSAMYFCASSEGTSIYGYTFGSGTRLTVV.

The sample holds a few counts of this clone. The chain carries TRBV10-3 and TRBJ2-6; D is perhaps TRBD1 (5 bases). The V gene lost 2 bases and the J gene lost 2 bases, with 10 bases spanning the gap. CDR1 ENHRY and CDR2 SYGVKD come from the germline V gene. This CDR3 region has 16 residues. DNA for the CDR3: TGTGCCATCAGTGAGCAGGGCTGGGCTGGGGCCAACGTCCTGACTTTC. This translates into CAISEQGWAGANVLTF.

This sequence joins TRBV10-3 and TRBJ2-1; D is unresolved. The CDR3 runs 16 residues. Germline CDR1 reads ENHRY; CDR2 reads SYGVKD. The ends were cut back, 2 bases at V and 9 bases at J, with 20 bases in the middle. CDR3 DNA sequence: TGTGCCATCAGTGAGCGACCTAGATGGATGGATAGTGAGCAGTTCTTC. Its translation is CAISERPRWMDSEQFF.

This sequence joins TRBV4-2 and TRBJ1-4; 8 nucleotides agree with TRBD1. The germline gives CDR1 LGHNA, CDR2 YNFKEQ. J was trimmed by 8 bases and V by 4 bases; bases with no gene match: 9. CDR3 length: 15 amino acids. CDR3 loop: CASSPRTGFNEKLFF. CDR3 in DNA: TGTGCCAGCAGCCCGCGGACAGGGTTTAACGAAAAACTGTTTTTT.

A few counts support this clone. The CDR3 spells CASSPWTGGEGLNTEAFF. CDR3 in DNA: TGTGCCAGCAGCCCATGGACAGGGGGCGAGGGATTGAACACTGAAGCTTTCTTT. This chain connects TRBV14 to TRBJ1-1; 11 bases map to TRBD1. CDR1 and CDR2 from the germline V gene are SGHDN and FVKESK. V shed 4 bases and J 0 bases; nucleotides not matched to a gene: 10. There are 18 residues in the CDR3.

The chain uses TRBV5-6 and TRBJ2-2, with D hard to call. Germline assignment: CDR1 SGHDT and CDR2 YYEEEE. The CDR3 has 15 amino acids. The germline V and J ends were trimmed by 2 bases and 0 bases, with 8 bases remaining between them. CDR3: CASSLYSPNTGELFF. Written as DNA, the CDR3 is TGTGCCAGCAGCTTATACAGCCCGAACACCGGGGAGCTGTTTTTT.

The sample holds a few counts of this clone. The rearrangement uses TRBV4-1 and TRBJ1-4, with a weak D call TRBD1 (6 bases). Per germline, CDR1 MGHRA and CDR2 YSYEKL. This CDR3 has 13 amino acids. V lost 8 bases and J 8 bases, leaving 15 bases between the germline ends. CDR3 bases: TGCGCCAGCGCCGCTTACACAGGGGAAAAACTGTTTTTT. Amino acid sequence: CASAAYTGEKLFF.

This clone was detected a few times. This sequence joins TRBV30 and TRBJ2-1; tentatively, D is TRBD2 (7 bases). This CDR3 comprises 13 residues. Trimming removed 1 base at V and 12 bases at J, with 16 bases between. Germline V gives CDR1 GTSNPN, CDR2 SVGIG (reference sequence). CDR3 bases: TGTGCCTGGAGTGATGGGGCGGGGGCTCGGCAGTTCTTC. This encodes CAWSDGAGARQFF.

The CDR3 region is CASSPTSGIDTQYF. The DNA of the CDR3 is TGTGCCAGCTCACCCACTAGCGGGATAGATACGCAGTATTTT. The V call is TRBV18, the J call TRBJ2-3; TRBD2 matches 10 bases. Germline V gene sequence: CDR1 KGHSH, CDR2 LQKENI. V lost 3 bases, J lost 5 bases, and 2 bases stayed unmatched. The length of the CDR3 is 14 residues.